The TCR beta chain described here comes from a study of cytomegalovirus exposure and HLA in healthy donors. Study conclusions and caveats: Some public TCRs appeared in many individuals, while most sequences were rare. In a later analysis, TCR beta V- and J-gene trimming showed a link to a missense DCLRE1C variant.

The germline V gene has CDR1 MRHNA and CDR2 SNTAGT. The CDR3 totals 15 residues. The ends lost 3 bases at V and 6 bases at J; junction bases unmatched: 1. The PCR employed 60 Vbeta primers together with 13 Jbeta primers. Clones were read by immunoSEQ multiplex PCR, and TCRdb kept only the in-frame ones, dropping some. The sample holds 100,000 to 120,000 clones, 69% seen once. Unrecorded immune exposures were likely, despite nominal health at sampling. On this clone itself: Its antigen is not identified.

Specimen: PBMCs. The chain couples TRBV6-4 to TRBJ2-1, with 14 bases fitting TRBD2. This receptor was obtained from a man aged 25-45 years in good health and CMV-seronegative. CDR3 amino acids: CASSETSGRANEQFF. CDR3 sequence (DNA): TGTGCCAGCAGTGAGACTAGCGGGAGGGCCAATGAGCAGTTCTTC.